This entry lists 12 T cell receptor beta chains sequenced from one sample in a study of blood T cells in healthy people across ages. It was with a sample-barcoded 5' primer and a J-beta primer mix that a second PCR of about 6 to 12 cycles was run. TCRdb re-called the 5' RACE reads through MiXCR, storing one row per CDR3 protein. The data contain approximately 690,000 distinct CDR3 sequences, over 40% of them singletons. Material: blood. Receptors originate from a man older than 75 in good health.

The chain employs TRBV5-1 and TRBJ2-2; D possibly corresponds to TRBD1 (6 bases). The length of the CDR3 is 16 residues. Trimming stripped 1 base from V and 4 bases from J, with 14 bases between. Germline V gives CDR1 SGHRS, CDR2 YFSETQ. The CDR3 DNA sequence: TGCGCCAGCAGCTTGCTGTCAGGGGAGAGCACCGGGGAGCTGTTTTTT. It yields the protein CASSLLSGESTGELFF.

This chain links TRBV7-9 with TRBJ1-1; perhaps TRBD1 as D (6 bases). The CDR3 has 15 residues. Trimming took 4 bases from V and 0 from J, leaving 12 bases between them. Germline V gives CDR1 SEHNR, CDR2 FQNEAQ (reference sequence). CDR3 sequence reads: CASSSAGTMNTEAFF. The CDR3 nucleotides read TGTGCCAGCAGCTCAGCCGGGACAATGAACACTGAAGCTTTCTTT.

There are many counts of this clonotype. The genes are TRBV12-3 or TRBV12-4 and TRBJ2-5; unclear D gene. The CDR3 is 16 amino acids. Between the trimmed V and J ends, which lost 5 bases and 5 bases, there was a span of 21 bases. The CDR3 region is CASSSISNPPVETQYF. In DNA, the CDR3 is TGTGCCAGCAGTAGCATTTCTAACCCACCGGTGGAGACCCAGTACTTC.

The rearrangement links TRBV20-1 to TRBJ2-3; TRBD2 matches 10 bases. Germline trimming cut 0 bases from V and 3 bases from J; bases unmatched to any gene: 9. The germline CDR1 and CDR2 sequences are DFQATT and SNEGSKA (reference sequence). This CDR3 spans 17 amino acids. CDR3 bases: TGCAGTGCTAGAGATGGGGAGGCAGCGGGGGGGACAGATACGCAGTATTTT. Encoded protein: CSARDGEAAGGTDTQYF.

This clonotype was seen a handful of times. V gene TRBV2 combines with J gene TRBJ2-5; D possibly uses TRBD1 or TRBD2 (5 bases each). V lost 7 bases and J lost 5, with 14 bases in between. The length of the CDR3 is 13 residues. Germline V gives CDR1 SNHLY, CDR2 FYNNEI. CDR3 DNA: TGTGCCAGCAATATGGGACGCGTGGAGACCCAGTACTTC. Its translation: CASNMGRVETQYF.

This clonotype was recorded at least ten times. The chain links TRBV4-3 to TRBJ2-7; the match to TRBD2 covers 10 bases. The CDR3 has 20 residues. Germline lookup yields CDR1 LGHNA and CDR2 YSLEER. V was clipped by 0 bases and J by 4 bases; unmatched bases: 18. The CDR3 DNA reads TGCGCCAGCAGCCAAGATCAATTAGGGACTAGCGCTCATACCCTATACGAGCAGTACTTC. Amino acids: CASSQDQLGTSAHTLYEQYF.

Here the CDR3 reads CASSRPGMNQPQHF. The CDR3 DNA sequence: TGTGCCAGCAGTCGCCCAGGGATGAATCAGCCCCAGCATTTT. The chain carries TRBV27 and TRBJ1-5; D might be TRBD1 (5 bases). The CDR3 contains 14 residues. The V and J ends lost 5 bases and 4 bases respectively, with 12 bases between them. Germline values: CDR1 MNHEY, CDR2 SMNVEV (reference sequence).

This clonotype was seen more than once but under ten times. This chain uses TRBV9 with TRBJ2-1; 11 bases line up with TRBD2. Germline V gives CDR1 SGDLS, CDR2 YYNGEE. CDR3 length: 15 amino acids. V was clipped by 3 bases and J by 5 bases; unmatched bases: 4. CDR3: CASSALAGGHNEQFF. The CDR3 DNA reads as TGTGCCAGCAGCGCGCTAGCGGGAGGCCACAATGAGCAGTTCTTC. The whole variable domain, remainder taken from reference TRBV9 and TRBJ2-1, is DSGVTQTPKHLITATGQRVTLRCSPRSGDLSVYWYQQSLDQGLQFLIQYYNGEERAKGNILERFSAQQFPDLHSELNLSSLELGDSALYFCASSALAGGHNEQFFGPGTRLTVL.

The V and J genes are TRBV14 and TRBJ2-1; TRBD2 might be the D (7 bases). Deletions cut 3 bases from V and 6 bases from J, with 15 bases between. CDR1 and CDR2 from the germline V gene are SGHDN and FVKESK. The CDR3 contains 15 residues. The CDR3 DNA reads TGTGCCAGCAGCCACCGGACGGGGGGCATCAATGAGCAGTTCTTC. The encoded protein is CASSHRTGGINEQFF.

This clonotype has more than one count but fewer than ten. The chain combines TRBV2 with TRBJ1-2, with 7 positions matching TRBD1. Germline CDR1 is SNHLY and CDR2 is FYNNEI. The CDR3 is 13 amino acids. Trimming cost V 6 bases and J 4 bases; bases outside gene matches: 5. CDR3 amino acids: CASRGRGPYGYTF. DNA of the CDR3: TGTGCCAGCAGAGGAAGGGGGCCCTATGGCTACACCTTC.

The chain recombines TRBV7-2 with TRBJ1-5; no clear D. V was pared by 3 bases and J by 2 bases, with 8 bases between. The CDR3 consists of 14 residues. CDR1 and CDR2 (germline): SGHTA, FQGNSA. CDR3 sequence: CASSLSKGNQPQHF. Written as DNA, the CDR3 is TGTGCCAGCAGCTTGAGTAAGGGCAATCAGCCCCAGCATTTT.

This clonotype was picked up a small number of times. J is TRBJ2-3 and V is TRBV20-1, with a weak D call TRBD1 (6 bases). Trimming left V 3 bases short and J 8 bases short, with 18 bases between. Germline-derived CDR1 and CDR2 are DFQATT and SNEGSKA (reference sequence). CDR3 length: 14 residues. The CDR3 nucleotides read TGCAGTGCTAGCCGGGACAAAGGGAGTCGTACGCAGTATTTT. This gives the protein CSASRDKGSRTQYF.